The 15 T cell receptor beta chains in this list originate from one sample, sequenced in a study of blood T cell repertoires in COVID-19. The data were produced by immunoSEQ multiplex PCR, yet TCRdb's version contains in-frame clones alone and is incomplete. The profile shows around 150,000 clones, approximately 84% of them singletons. Sequenced: peripheral blood. These receptors all stem from a woman in her sixties or seventies with COVID-19, enrolled during active disease.

The chain is built from TRBV19 and TRBJ1-2, with TRBD1 matching over 9 bases. Germline values: CDR1 LNHDA, CDR2 SQIVND (reference sequence). CDR3 size: 17 residues. V was clipped by 5 bases and J by 6 bases; unmatched bases: 16. CDR3 sequence (DNA): TGTGCCAGTAGTCTCTCTCTTACAGGGGGCGCTTTGGATGGCTACACCTTC. It codes for CASSLSLTGGALDGYTF.

With regard to this clone: The same CDR3 also results from other DNA sequences found in this sample. V usage is TRBV19 and J usage is TRBJ1-1; possible D gene TRBD1, 6 bases. Trimming took 3 bases from V and 0 from J, leaving 11 bases between them. The CDR3 is 15 amino acids. Germline CDR1 is LNHDA and CDR2 is SQIVND (reference sequence). CDR3 nucleotides: TGTGCCAGTAGTATTAGTGGGGGCCTGAACACTGAAGCTTTCTTT. Amino acids: CASSISGGLNTEAFF.

This sequence joins TRBV5-1 and TRBJ2-3; a weak D match, TRBD2 (5 bases). Per germline, CDR1 SGHRS and CDR2 YFSETQ. There are 14 residues in the CDR3. Between the trimmed V and J ends, which lost 4 bases and 5 bases, there was a span of 14 bases. The CDR3 nucleotides are TGCGCCAGCAGCCCTAGGACTTCGGGAGATACGCAGTATTTT. This translates into CASSPRTSGDTQYF.

Only one count was recorded for this clone. The chain recombines TRBV3-1 (or the pseudogene TRBV3-2) with TRBJ2-6, with D possibly being TRBD2 (6 bases). The CDR3 covers 17 residues. The germline CDR1 and CDR2 sequences are LGHDT and YNNKEL (reference sequence). V was trimmed by 5 bases and J by 3 bases, leaving 17 bases between them. CDR3 sequence: CASSFRVGGVGANVLTF. The CDR3 DNA follows: TGTGCCAGCAGCTTCCGAGTGGGGGGAGTTGGGGCCAACGTCCTGACTTTC.

The chain carries TRBV7-2 and TRBJ2-1, with TRBD2 matching over 14 bases. V was clipped by 4 bases and J by 6 bases; unmatched bases: 2. Germline CDR1 reads SGHTA; CDR2 reads FQGNSA. The CDR3 is 15 amino acids. Here the CDR3 reads CASSSTSGRGNEQFF. In DNA form, the CDR3 reads TGTGCCAGCAGCTCGACTAGCGGGAGGGGCAATGAGCAGTTCTTC.

This sequence joins TRBV5-8 and TRBJ2-2; D possibly corresponds to TRBD2 (6 bases). The CDR3 sequence is 16 residues long. Germline values: CDR1 SGHTS, CDR2 YDEGEE. V was trimmed by 0 bases and J by 4 bases, leaving 13 bases between them. This CDR3 is CASSLDGGSGTGELFF. In DNA form, the CDR3 reads TGTGCCAGCAGCTTGGATGGAGGGAGCGGCACCGGGGAGCTGTTTTTT. Together with reference TRBV5-8 and TRBJ2-2, the CDR3 gives the full variable domain: EAGVTQSPTHLIKTRGQQATLRCSPISGHTSVYWYQQALGLGLQFLLWYDEGEERNRGNFPPRFSGRQFPNYSSELNVNALELEDSALYLCASSLDGGSGTGELFFGEGSRLTVL.

The chain combines TRBV11-3 with TRBJ2-1; maybe TRBD2 (7 bases). Per the germline V gene, CDR1 is SGHNT and CDR2 is YENEEA. This CDR3 contains 14 residues. V lost 5 bases, J lost 7 bases, and 15 bases lay in between. CDR3 DNA sequence: TGTGCCAGCAGCCCGGGGGGCCCGATAAATGAGCAGTTCTTC. It specifies CASSPGGPINEQFF.

In its sample, this clone was seen once. CDR3 sequence: CASSTIDRGYTGELFF. The CDR3 DNA is TGTGCCAGTAGCACGATCGACAGGGGCTACACCGGGGAGCTGTTTTTT. V usage is TRBV19 and J usage is TRBJ2-2; 8 nucleotides align to TRBD1. There are 16 residues in the CDR3. The germline gives CDR1 LNHDA, CDR2 SQIVND (reference sequence). The V gene end was trimmed by 6 bases and the J gene end by 3 bases; junction bases not matched to a gene: 9.

The V and J genes are TRBV2 and TRBJ1-2; D is uncertain. Trimming took 7 bases from V and 8 from J, leaving 11 bases between them. The CDR3 loop spans 11 amino acids. Germline V gene lookup returns CDR1 SNHLY and CDR2 FYNNEI. CDR3 bases: TGTGCCAGCAATCTCGGACTGGGCTACACCTTC. Translation: CASNLGLGYTF.

The rearrangement joins TRBV2 to TRBJ1-1, with D tentatively TRBD1 (6 bases). Per germline, CDR1 SNHLY and CDR2 FYNNEI. The V end was cut by 0 bases, the J end by 0 bases, with 11 bases between. There are 16 residues in the CDR3. Here the CDR3 DNA reads TGTGCCAGCAGTGAAGCACAGGGTCTCATGAACACTGAAGCTTTCTTT. It codes for CASSEAQGLMNTEAFF.

The CDR3 coding sequence is TGTGCCAGCAGCAAAGTGGGGGGCTTGCGGGGACAGCCCACCGGGGAGCTGTTTTTT. It encodes CASSKVGGLRGQPTGELFF. The chain combines TRBV21-1 with TRBJ2-2; TRBD1 is taken as the D call from the table, unchecked against the DNA. TRBV21-1 is a documented pseudogene. The CDR3 runs to 19 residues.

A note on this clone: Other DNA variants within this sample encode the same CDR3. The gene calls are TRBV7-9 and TRBJ1-1; no clear D gene. The CDR3 spans 12 residues. Germline loops: CDR1 SEHNR, CDR2 FQNEAQ (reference sequence). V lost 3 bases to trimming and J lost 5 bases, with 7 bases between them. In DNA, the CDR3 is TGTGCCAGCAGCTTGACGGGAACTGAAGCTTTCTTT. This translates into CASSLTGTEAFF.

The V gene is TRBV18, the J gene TRBJ1-4, with a weak D call TRBD1 (6 bases). Germline assignment: CDR1 KGHSH and CDR2 LQKENI. V was cut by 4 bases and J by 7 bases, with 10 bases left in between. CDR3 size: 13 residues. CDR3 protein: CASSLQGGEKLFF. Written as DNA, the CDR3 is TGTGCCAGCTCACTACAGGGCGGTGAAAAACTGTTTTTT.

This rearrangement joins TRBV7-6 to TRBJ2-4; D perhaps matches TRBD2 (5 bases). The CDR3 totals 17 residues. CDR1 and CDR2 (germline): SGHVS, FNYEAQ. Trimming removed 5 bases from V and 0 bases from J, with 17 bases in between. The CDR3 bases are TGTGCCAGCAGCCCCGGACTCGGCAGTGGAGCCAAAAACATTCAGTACTTC. It is translated as CASSPGLGSGAKNIQYF.

The gene calls are TRBV18 and TRBJ1-2; D might be TRBD1 (5 bases). Germline loops: CDR1 KGHSH, CDR2 LQKENI. CDR3 size: 13 residues. Trimming removed 2 bases at V and 2 bases at J, with 6 bases between. CDR3 protein: CASSPWGNYGYTF. As DNA, the CDR3 is TGTGCCAGCTCACCATGGGGCAACTATGGCTACACCTTC.